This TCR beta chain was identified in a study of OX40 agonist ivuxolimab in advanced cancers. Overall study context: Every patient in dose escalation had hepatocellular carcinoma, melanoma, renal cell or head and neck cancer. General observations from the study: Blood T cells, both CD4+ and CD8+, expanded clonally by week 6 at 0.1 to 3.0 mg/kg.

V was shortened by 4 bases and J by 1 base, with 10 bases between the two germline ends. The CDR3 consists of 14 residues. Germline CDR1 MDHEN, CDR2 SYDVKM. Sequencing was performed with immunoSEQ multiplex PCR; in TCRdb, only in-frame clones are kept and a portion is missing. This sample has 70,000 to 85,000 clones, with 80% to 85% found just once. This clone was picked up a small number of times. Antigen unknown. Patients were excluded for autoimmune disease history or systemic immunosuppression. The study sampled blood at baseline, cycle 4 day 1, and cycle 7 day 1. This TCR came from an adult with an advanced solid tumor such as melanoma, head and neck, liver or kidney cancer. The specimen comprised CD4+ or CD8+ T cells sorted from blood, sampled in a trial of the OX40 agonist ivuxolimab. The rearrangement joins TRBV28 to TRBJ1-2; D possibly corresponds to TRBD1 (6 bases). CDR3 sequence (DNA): TGTGCCAGCAGTTACAGGGATCTTAACTATGGCTACACCTTC. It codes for CASSYRDLNYGYTF.